The 29 T cell receptor beta chains reported below all come from one sample, sequenced in a study of cytomegalovirus exposure and HLA in healthy donors. With 60 Vbeta and 13 Jbeta primers, the PCR was carried out. Only in-frame clones appear in the TCRdb table, and some are missing; sequencing was by immunoSEQ multiplex PCR. The sample's table shows 130,000 to 150,000 clones. The material sequenced was PBMCs. Receptor source: a man aged 35 to 55 in good health and CMV-seronegative.

The rearrangement uses TRBV10-3 and TRBJ2-3, with 8 bases matching TRBD2. This CDR3 region has 15 residues. Trimming cost V 3 bases and J 5 bases; bases outside gene matches: 7. CDR1 is ENHRY and CDR2 is SYGVKD in the germline V gene. The CDR3 nucleotides read TGTGCCATCAGTGAATTAACTAGCGGAAAAGATACGCAGTATTTT. This sequence encodes CAISELTSGKDTQYF.

The V and J genes are TRBV6-5 and TRBJ2-6; no definite D call. CDR3 length: 15 residues. V was shortened by 6 bases and J by 4 bases, with 13 bases between the two germline ends. Germline lookup yields CDR1 MNHEY and CDR2 SVGAGI. The CDR3 region has the DNA TGTGCCAGCAGGGATACAGCCACCGGGGCCAACGTCCTGACTTTC. Its translation: CASRDTATGANVLTF.

The chain uses TRBV2 and TRBJ2-1; 10 positions match TRBD2. The CDR3 consists of 15 residues. V lost 4 bases, J lost 2 bases, and 2 bases stayed unmatched. Germline-derived CDR1 and CDR2 are SNHLY and FYNNEI. CDR3 sequence reads: CASSALAGAYNEQFF. CDR3 coding DNA: TGTGCCAGCAGTGCCCTAGCGGGGGCCTACAATGAGCAGTTCTTC.

The genes are TRBV10-3 and TRBJ2-3; TRBD1 aligns across 10 bases. Germline lookup yields CDR1 ENHRY and CDR2 SYGVKD. The trim removed 8 bases at V and 8 bases at J, leaving 13 bases unmatched. The CDR3 length is 15 residues. The CDR3 sequence is CAIHNSGTGVRTQYF. CDR3 in DNA: TGTGCCATCCATAATTCCGGGACAGGGGTGCGTACGCAGTATTTT.

V is TRBV5-1 and J is TRBJ1-6; D gene unclear. There are 15 residues in the CDR3. Trimming removed 4 bases from V and 7 bases from J, with 15 bases in between. CDR1 is SGHRS and CDR2 is YFSETQ in the germline V gene. The CDR3 spells CASSARGVGNSPLHF. The CDR3 DNA reads TGCGCCAGCAGCGCGCGCGGGGTCGGAAATTCACCCCTCCACTTT. The full variable domain, its missing parts supplied by reference TRBV5-1 and TRBJ1-6, is KAGVTQTPRYLIKTRGQQVTLSCSPISGHRSVSWYQQTPGQGLQFLFEYFSETQRNKGNFPGRFSGRQFSNSRSEMNVSTLELGDSALYLCASSARGVGNSPLHFGNGTRLTVT.

The rearrangement links TRBV28 to TRBJ1-5; 9 positions match TRBD1. After removal of 5 bases from V and 0 bases from J, the junction contained 5 bases not matched to a gene. This CDR3 comprises 16 residues. Germline V gene data show CDR1 as MDHEN and CDR2 as SYDVKM. DNA for the CDR3: TGTGCCAGCAGTCCGGACAGGGGTTATAGCAATCAGCCCCAGCATTTT. This gives the protein CASSPDRGYSNQPQHF.

This sequence joins TRBV28 and TRBJ1-2; D gene uncertain. Germline CDR1 reads MDHEN; CDR2 reads SYDVKM. This CDR3 is built from 14 residues. The V and J ends lost 3 bases and 2 bases respectively, with 10 bases between them. The CDR3 DNA reads as TGTGCCAGCAGTTTGGGCAGCTTAAACTATGGCTACACCTTC. Residues: CASSLGSLNYGYTF.

The V gene is TRBV18, the J gene TRBJ2-2, with 9 bases aligning to TRBD1. Germline V gene data show CDR1 as KGHSH and CDR2 as LQKENI. V trimming: 2 bases; J trimming: 3 bases; junction bases outside the gene matches: 4. CDR3 length: 16 residues. The CDR3 DNA reads TGTGCCAGCTCACCAACGACAGGGGGTGACACCGGGGAGCTGTTTTTT. It yields the protein CASSPTTGGDTGELFF.

The gene calls are TRBV5-1 and TRBJ1-4; tentatively, D is TRBD1 (6 bases). Germline-derived CDR1 and CDR2 are SGHRS and YFSETQ. This CDR3 comprises 16 residues. With 0 bases removed from V and 5 bases from J, the gap between germline ends came to 14 bases. CDR3 protein: CASSLGATGKNEKLFF. CDR3 in DNA: TGCGCCAGCAGCTTGGGGGCGACAGGAAAGAATGAAAAACTGTTTTTT. Filled out from reference TRBV5-1 and TRBJ1-4, the complete variable domain reads KAGVTQTPRYLIKTRGQQVTLSCSPISGHRSVSWYQQTPGQGLQFLFEYFSETQRNKGNFPGRFSGRQFSNSRSEMNVSTLELGDSALYLCASSLGATGKNEKLFFGSGTQLSVL.

The chain links TRBV7-3 to TRBJ1-1; D gene ambiguous. This CDR3 has 13 amino acids. Germline V gene sequence: CDR1 SGHTA, CDR2 FQGTGA. Trimming stripped 3 bases from V and 2 bases from J, with 7 bases between. The CDR3 DNA reads TGTGCCAGCAGCTTGCGGCGTAACACTGAAGCTTTCTTT. This encodes CASSLRRNTEAFF.

This chain joins TRBV10-3 and TRBJ2-1; D possibly corresponds to TRBD1 (6 bases). The V gene's germline CDR1 is ENHRY and CDR2 SYGVKD. V lost 4 bases, J lost 7 bases, and 17 bases lay in between. This CDR3 contains 15 residues. For the CDR3, the DNA is TGTGCCATCAGTGTGCCGGGACAAACCCTGAATGAGCAGTTCTTC. Translation gives CAISVPGQTLNEQFF.

V and J are TRBV6-1 and TRBJ1-1; D gene ambiguous. CDR1 is MNHNS and CDR2 is SASEGT in the germline V gene. The CDR3 spans 13 residues. V was pared by 7 bases and J by 2 bases, with 11 bases between. CDR3 residues: CASTRFPNTEAFF. The DNA of the CDR3 is TGTGCCAGCACTAGATTTCCCAACACTGAAGCTTTCTTT.

V is TRBV19 and J is TRBJ1-5; 8 nucleotides line up with TRBD1. The germline V gene encodes CDR1 LNHDA and CDR2 SQIVND (reference sequence). CDR3 length: 12 residues. The V and J ends lost 8 bases and 7 bases, in that order; junction bases with no gene match: 4. CDR3 sequence: CASEGQGQPQHF. The CDR3, as DNA: TGTGCCAGTGAAGGACAGGGCCAGCCCCAGCATTTT. Supplemented by reference TRBV19 and TRBJ1-5, the full variable domain reads DGGITQSPKYLFRKEGQNVTLSCEQNLNHDAMYWYRQDPGQGLRLIYYSQIVNDFQKGDIAEGYSVSREKKESFPLTVTSAQKNPTAFYLCASEGQGQPQHFGDGTRLSIL.

The chain joins TRBV28 to TRBJ1-2; 7 positions agree with TRBD1. V was pared by 2 bases and J by 4 bases, with 1 base of the junction left unmatched. This CDR3 is built from 13 residues. The germline CDR1 and CDR2 sequences are MDHEN and SYDVKM. The CDR3 loop reads CASSLTGAYGYTF. Here the CDR3 DNA reads TGTGCCAGCAGTTTAACAGGGGCCTATGGCTACACCTTC.

This rearrangement joins TRBV27 to TRBJ1-1; D remains unclear. Germline V CDR1 and CDR2: MNHEY, SMNVEV (reference sequence). The ends were cut back, 6 bases at V and 0 bases at J, with 11 bases in the middle. The CDR3 is 14 residues long. The CDR3, as DNA: TGTGCCAGCAGAGTAGGGAGCATGAACACTGAAGCTTTCTTT. Amino acid sequence: CASRVGSMNTEAFF.

The CDR3, as DNA: TGTGCCAGCAGCAGGGACAGCCCGATGGATACGCAGTATTTT. This encodes CASSRDSPMDTQYF. This chain connects TRBV13 to TRBJ2-3; 7 bases fit TRBD1. With 5 bases clipped from V and 6 bases from J, the junction kept 8 bases outside the gene matches. This CDR3 contains 14 residues. CDR1 is PRHDT, CDR2 FYEKMQ, per germline (reference sequence).

The J gene is TRBJ1-1, the V gene TRBV5-6; no clear D gene. This CDR3 has 13 amino acids. V lost 1 base and J 4 bases, leaving 8 bases between the germline ends. Germline V CDR1 and CDR2: SGHDT, YYEEEE. Here the CDR3 reads CASSLKPGTEAFF. Here the CDR3 DNA reads TGTGCCAGCAGCTTGAAGCCGGGCACTGAAGCTTTCTTT. The full variable domain, its missing parts supplied by reference TRBV5-6 and TRBJ1-1, is DAGVTQSPTHLIKTRGQQVTLRCSPKSGHDTVSWYQQALGQGPQFIFQYYEEEERQRGNFPDRFSGHQFPNYSSELNVNALLLGDSALYLCASSLKPGTEAFFGQGTRLTVV.

V and J are TRBV5-1 and TRBJ1-4, with 8 bases fitting TRBD1. The trim removed 3 bases at V and 8 bases at J, leaving 9 bases unmatched. The CDR3 has 15 residues. Germline lookup yields CDR1 SGHRS and CDR2 YFSETQ. In DNA, the CDR3 is TGCGCCAGCAGCTCAGGGGGCCTGACCGCGGAAAAACTGTTTTTT. It translates to CASSSGGLTAEKLFF.

J is TRBJ1-4 and V is TRBV11-3; D may be TRBD1 (5 bases). V lost 0 bases to trimming and J lost 6 bases, with 11 bases between them. Per the germline V gene, CDR1 is SGHNT and CDR2 is YENEEA. The CDR3 sequence is 15 residues long. This CDR3 is CASSLEATEDEKLFF. CDR3 bases: TGTGCCAGCAGCTTAGAGGCGACAGAAGATGAAAAACTGTTTTTT.

This rearrangement joins TRBV7-6 to TRBJ2-7; 7 bases agree with TRBD1. CDR1 is SGHVS and CDR2 is FNYEAQ in the germline V gene. The length of the CDR3 is 15 residues. V dropped 1 base and J dropped 1; count of bases not matched to a gene: 4. The chain's CDR3 is CASSLGTGDSYEQYF. The CDR3 region has the DNA TGTGCCAGCAGCTTAGGTACAGGGGATTCCTACGAGCAGTACTTC.

The CDR3 loop is CASRRTGGVGPREKLFF. CDR3 in DNA: TGTGCCAGCAGGAGGACAGGGGGCGTGGGCCCTCGTGAAAAACTGTTTTTT. The V gene is TRBV25-1, the J gene TRBJ1-4; 11 bases line up with TRBD1. CDR1 and CDR2 (germline): MGHDK, SYGVNS. Trimming at V came to 6 bases and at J to 7 bases, leaving 13 bases not matched to a gene. This CDR3 comprises 17 residues.

The rearrangement uses TRBV7-2 and TRBJ1-4; 7 bases are a match to TRBD1. V gave up 5 bases and J gave up 0 bases; unmatched junction bases: 9. The CDR3 consists of 17 residues. Germline lookup yields CDR1 SGHTA and CDR2 FQGNSA. As DNA, the CDR3 is TGTGCCAGCAGCGTGGACAGGAATTCTGCAACTAATGAAAAACTGTTTTTT. It is translated as CASSVDRNSATNEKLFF.

The genes are TRBV18 and TRBJ1-4; a weak D match, TRBD1 (6 bases). Looked up from germline, CDR1 is KGHSH and CDR2 is LQKENI. The CDR3 runs to 15 residues. V was clipped by 1 base and J by 2 bases, with 8 bases between them. DNA for the CDR3: TGTGCCAGCTCACCACAGGGGGTTACTAATGAAAAACTGTTTTTT. This translates into CASSPQGVTNEKLFF.

This rearrangement joins TRBV10-3 to TRBJ1-2; TRBD1 aligns across 7 bases. V trimming: 2 bases; J trimming: 5 bases; junction bases outside the gene matches: 5. Germline V lookup: CDR1 ENHRY, CDR2 SYGVKD. CDR3 length: 14 residues. CDR3 residues: CAISERGGSYGYTF. CDR3 nucleotides: TGTGCCATCAGTGAGCGAGGGGGCTCTTATGGCTACACCTTC.

The chain carries TRBV4-2 and TRBJ2-7; no firm D call. CDR3 size: 10 residues. Germline CDR1 reads LGHNA; CDR2 reads YNFKEQ. V was pared by 9 bases and J by 7 bases, with 10 bases between. CDR3 DNA: TGTGCCAGGGGCGCGTTTGAGCAGTACTTC. Protein: CARGAFEQYF.

This chain uses TRBV7-3 with TRBJ1-2, with 7 bases aligning to TRBD1. V was clipped by 2 bases and J by 7 bases; unmatched bases: 4. This CDR3 comprises 13 residues. The germline CDR1 and CDR2 sequences are SGHTA and FQGTGA. The CDR3 DNA sequence: TGTGCCAGCAGCTTAGAGGGGGCTCGTGGCTACACCTTC. Protein product: CASSLEGARGYTF.

The chain joins TRBV11-2 to TRBJ2-7, with TRBD1 identical over 12 bases. CDR3 size: 15 residues. CDR1 and CDR2 (germline): SGHAT, FQNNGV. Trimming cost V 5 bases and J 6 bases; bases outside gene matches: 8. CDR3 DNA: TGTGCCAGCAGCCGTTCCGGGACAGGGGGCGCCGAGCAGTACTTC. It yields the protein CASSRSGTGGAEQYF. Filled out from reference TRBV11-2 and TRBJ2-7, the complete variable domain reads EAGVAQSPRYKIIEKRQSVAFWCNPISGHATLYWYQQILGQGPKLLIQFQNNGVVDDSQLPKDRFSAERLKGVDSTLKIQPAKLEDSAVYLCASSRSGTGGAEQYFGPGTRLTVT.

V usage is TRBV12-5 and J usage is TRBJ1-1, with D hard to call. V was shortened by 6 bases and J by 1 base, with 15 bases between the two germline ends. CDR1 and CDR2 from the germline V gene are LGHNT and FRNRAP. There are 15 residues in the CDR3. The CDR3 DNA reads TGTGCTAGTGGACCCGACGGGGAGGGGAACACTGAAGCTTTCTTT. Translated: CASGPDGEGNTEAFF.

V is TRBV2 and J is TRBJ2-3; 8 bases agree with TRBD1. CDR1 and CDR2 (germline): SNHLY, FYNNEI. The V gene end was trimmed by 5 bases and the J gene end by 4 bases; junction bases not matched to a gene: 11. The CDR3 spans 16 residues. In nucleotides, the CDR3 is TGTGCCAGCAGTTCCGGACAGGGTCTGATTGCAGATACGCAGTATTTT. It is translated as CASSSGQGLIADTQYF. Drawing the rest from reference TRBV2 and TRBJ2-3, the complete variable domain is EPEVTQTPSHQVTQMGQEVILRCVPISNHLYFYWYRQILGQKVEFLVSFYNNEISEKSEIFDDQFSVERPDGSNFTLKIRSTKLEDSAMYFCASSSGQGLIADTQYFGPGTRLTVL.